The 11 T cell receptor beta chains reported below all come from one sample, sequenced in a study of blood T cell repertoires in COVID-19 (dated by TCRdb to the early 2020s). To prepare the library, the immunoSEQ multiplex PCR assay was applied. Here the immuneACCESS table is served through TCRdb, limited to in-frame sequences with V and J called. Missing clones are a known gap in these copies; in checked studies unresolved V genes cover under half, and the rest lacks a known reason. For this sample there are about 220,000 clones; roughly 85% appear just once. The biggest ten clones account for more than 2% of the sample. Sequencing was done on a sample of peripheral blood. Receptor source: a woman in her 70s with COVID-19, enrolled during active disease.

This clone was observed once. The V gene is TRBV7-9, the J gene TRBJ1-1; TRBD1 agrees at 10 bases. V lost 5 bases and J lost 7; bases outside the gene matches: 13. Germline V gene data show CDR1 as SEHNR and CDR2 as FQNEAQ (reference sequence). The length of the CDR3 is 16 residues. The CDR3 spells CASSRLGPGQGNEAFF. The CDR3, as DNA: TGTGCCAGCAGCCGCCTGGGACCGGGACAGGGGAATGAAGCTTTCTTT. Full variable domain (missing parts from reference TRBV7-9 and TRBJ1-1): DTGVSQNPRHKITKRGQNVTFRCDPISEHNRLYWYRQTLGQGPEFLTYFQNEAQLEKSRLLSDRFSAERPKGSFSTLEIQRTEQGDSAMYLCASSRLGPGQGNEAFFGQGTRLTVV.

The rearrangement joins TRBV6-5 to TRBJ1-4; D is undetermined. V shed 7 bases and J shed 3 bases, with 6 bases lying between them. CDR1 and CDR2 from the germline V gene are MNHEY and SVGAGI. The CDR3 has 12 residues. The CDR3 here is CASKQPNEKLFF. The CDR3 DNA reads TGTGCCAGCAAACAGCCTAATGAAAAACTGTTTTTT.

This clone has only a few counts. V gene TRBV7-3 combines with J gene TRBJ1-1, with unresolved D. The CDR3 runs 14 residues. V gave up 3 bases and J gave up 11 bases, with 19 bases separating them. Germline CDR1 reads SGHTA; CDR2 reads FQGTGA. The CDR3, as DNA: TGTGCCAGCAGCTTCACATGGAGTCTCAATCGCGCTTTCTTT. Translated: CASSFTWSLNRAFF.

The chain links TRBV18 to TRBJ2-7, with 8 bases identical to TRBD1. Per germline, CDR1 KGHSH and CDR2 LQKENI. V trimming: 8 bases; J trimming: 1 base; junction bases outside the gene matches: 7. The CDR3 is 14 amino acids. CDR3 sequence reads: CASLSGTGSYEQYF. CDR3 sequence (DNA): TGTGCCAGCCTATCCGGGACAGGATCCTACGAGCAGTACTTC.

This clone showed up just a few times. The rearrangement joins TRBV11-2 to TRBJ1-1, with D possibly matching TRBD1 (5 bases). Germline-derived CDR1 and CDR2 are SGHAT and FQNNGV. V was trimmed by 4 bases and J by 6 bases, leaving 18 bases between them. The CDR3 runs 15 residues. DNA of the CDR3: TGTGCCAGCAGCTCGCAAATTTGGGGGGATTCTGAAGCTTTCTTT. Translation gives CASSSQIWGDSEAFF.

J is TRBJ1-2 and V is TRBV7-2; 9 bases map to TRBD1. V lost 6 bases to trimming and J lost 4 bases; unmatched junction nucleotides: 6. There are 14 residues in the CDR3. The germline gives CDR1 SGHTA, CDR2 FQGNSA. CDR3 loop: CASRTDRGGYGYTF. The CDR3 nucleotides are TGTGCCAGCAGGACCGACAGGGGGGGCTATGGCTACACCTTC.

V is TRBV6-2 or TRBV6-3 and J is TRBJ1-2, with D perhaps matching TRBD1 (5 bases). Per the germline V gene, CDR1 is MNHEY and CDR2 is SVGEGT. This CDR3 is 16 amino acids long. V was clipped by 0 bases and J by 8 bases, with 19 bases between them. The CDR3 sequence: CASSYSGWGGLAGYTF. As DNA, the CDR3 is TGTGCCAGCAGTTACTCGGGCTGGGGCGGCTTAGCCGGCTACACCTTC.

V is TRBV9 and J is TRBJ1-1; D is perhaps TRBD1 (5 bases). Germline V lookup: CDR1 SGDLS, CDR2 YYNGEE. V gave up 3 bases and J gave up 2 bases, with 11 bases separating them. This CDR3 is 14 amino acids long. The CDR3 here is CASSEIGANTEAFF. In DNA, the CDR3 is TGTGCCAGCAGCGAGATTGGGGCAAACACTGAAGCTTTCTTT.

The CDR3 nucleotides are TGTGCCAGCAGCCAAGATCTTTCCAGTAACAATGAGCAGTTCTTC. Translated: CASSQDLSSNNEQFF. The chain links TRBV3-1 (or the pseudogene TRBV3-2) to TRBJ2-1; no reliable D call. Between the trimmed V and J ends, which lost 0 bases and 5 bases, there was a span of 11 bases. This CDR3 spans 15 amino acids. Germline V gene data show CDR1 as LGHDT and CDR2 as YNNKEL (reference sequence).

This rearrangement joins TRBV19 to TRBJ1-5; D might be TRBD1 (5 bases). This CDR3 spans 15 amino acids. V dropped 7 bases and J dropped 1 base, with 14 bases sitting between them. Germline lookup yields CDR1 LNHDA and CDR2 SQIVND (reference sequence). CDR3 residues: CASNRASGSNQPQHF. In nucleotides, the CDR3 is TGTGCCAGTAATAGGGCATCAGGGAGCAATCAGCCCCAGCATTTT. Together with reference TRBV19 and TRBJ1-5, the CDR3 gives the full variable domain: DGGITQSPKYLFRKEGQNVTLSCEQNLNHDAMYWYRQDPGQGLRLIYYSQIVNDFQKGDIAEGYSVSREKKESFPLTVTSAQKNPTAFYLCASNRASGSNQPQHFGDGTRLSIL.

This clone was seen a few times. V and J are TRBV2 and TRBJ1-2, with 12 bases lining up with TRBD1. The CDR3 contains 15 residues. V was clipped by 5 bases and J by 2 bases; unmatched bases: 3. Germline V gene data show CDR1 as SNHLY and CDR2 as FYNNEI. This CDR3 reads CASSPGTGGNYGYTF. The CDR3 DNA follows: TGTGCCAGCAGTCCTGGGACAGGGGGCAACTATGGCTACACCTTC.